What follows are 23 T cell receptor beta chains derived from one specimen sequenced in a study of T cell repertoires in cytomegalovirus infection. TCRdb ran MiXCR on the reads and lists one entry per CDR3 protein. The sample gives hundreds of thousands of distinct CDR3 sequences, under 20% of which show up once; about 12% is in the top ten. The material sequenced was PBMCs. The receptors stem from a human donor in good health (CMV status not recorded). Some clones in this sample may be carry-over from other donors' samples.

The DNA for the CDR3 is TGTGCCAGCAGGGCGGACAGTAACTCGGTCACTGAAGCTTTCTTT. Protein product: CASRADSNSVTEAFF. The chain uses TRBV28 and TRBJ1-1, with D tentatively TRBD1 (6 bases). The germline V gene encodes CDR1 MDHEN and CDR2 SYDVKM. The CDR3 covers 15 residues. The ends were cut back, 6 bases at V and 4 bases at J, with 18 bases in the middle.

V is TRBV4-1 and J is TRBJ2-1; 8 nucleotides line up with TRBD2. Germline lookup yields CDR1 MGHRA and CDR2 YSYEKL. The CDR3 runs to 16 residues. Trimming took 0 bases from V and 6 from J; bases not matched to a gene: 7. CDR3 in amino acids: CASSQDRLAGTNEQFF. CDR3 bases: TGCGCCAGCAGCCAAGATCGGCTAGCGGGTACCAATGAGCAGTTCTTC.

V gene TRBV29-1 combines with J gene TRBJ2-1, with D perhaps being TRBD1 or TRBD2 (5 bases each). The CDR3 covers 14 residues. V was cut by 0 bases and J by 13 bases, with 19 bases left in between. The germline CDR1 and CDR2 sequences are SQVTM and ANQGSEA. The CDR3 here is CSVEEHVGTTFQFF. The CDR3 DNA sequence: TGCAGCGTTGAAGAGCATGTGGGGACCACCTTCCAGTTCTTC.

The CDR3 sequence is CASSVVANTEAFF. The CDR3 nucleotides are TGTGCCAGCAGCGTTGTTGCGAACACTGAAGCTTTCTTT. The V call is TRBV5-8, the J call TRBJ1-1; D unclear. The V gene's germline CDR1 is SGHTS and CDR2 YDEGEE. Trimming removed 4 bases from V and 1 base from J, with 8 bases in between. This CDR3 is 13 amino acids long.

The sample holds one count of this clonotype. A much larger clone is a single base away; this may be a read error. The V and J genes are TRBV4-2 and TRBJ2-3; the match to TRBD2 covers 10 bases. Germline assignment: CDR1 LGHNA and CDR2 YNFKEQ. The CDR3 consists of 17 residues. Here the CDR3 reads CTSSQDLAGAHTDTQYF. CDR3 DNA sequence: TGTACCAGCAGCCAAGATCTAGCGGGGGCCCACACAGATACGCAGTATTTT.

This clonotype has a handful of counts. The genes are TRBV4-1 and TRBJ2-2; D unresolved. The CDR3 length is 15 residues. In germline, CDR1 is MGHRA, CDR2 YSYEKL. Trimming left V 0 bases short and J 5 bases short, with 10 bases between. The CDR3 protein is CASSQEGHPTGELFF. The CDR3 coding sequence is TGCGCCAGCAGCCAAGAGGGCCATCCTACCGGGGAGCTGTTTTTT.

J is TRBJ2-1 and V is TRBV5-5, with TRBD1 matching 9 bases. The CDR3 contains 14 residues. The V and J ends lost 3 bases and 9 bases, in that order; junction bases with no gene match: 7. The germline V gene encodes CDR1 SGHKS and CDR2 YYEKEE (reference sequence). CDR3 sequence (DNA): TGTGCCAGCAGCTCCCAGACAGGGGGGACTGAGCAGTTCTTC. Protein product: CASSSQTGGTEQFF.

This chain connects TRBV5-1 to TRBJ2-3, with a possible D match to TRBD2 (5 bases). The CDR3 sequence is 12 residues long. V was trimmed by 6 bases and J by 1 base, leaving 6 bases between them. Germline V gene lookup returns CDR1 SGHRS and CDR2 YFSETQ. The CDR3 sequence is CASKAGTDTQYF. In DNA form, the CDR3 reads TGCGCCAGCAAAGCGGGCACAGATACGCAGTATTTT.

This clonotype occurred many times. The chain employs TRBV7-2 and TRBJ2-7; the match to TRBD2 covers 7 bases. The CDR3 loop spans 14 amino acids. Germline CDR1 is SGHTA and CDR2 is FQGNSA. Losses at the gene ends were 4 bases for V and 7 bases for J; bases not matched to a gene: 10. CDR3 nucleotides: TGTGCCAGCAGCTCCCCGGGGAGGGGTAGGGAGCAGTACTTC. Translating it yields CASSSPGRGREQYF. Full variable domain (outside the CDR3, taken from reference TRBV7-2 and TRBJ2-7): GAGVSQSPSNKVTEKGKDVELRCDPISGHTALYWYRQSLGQGLEFLIYFQGNSAPDKSGLPSDRFSAERTGGSVSTLTIQRTQQEDSAVYLCASSSPGRGREQYFGPGTRLTVT.

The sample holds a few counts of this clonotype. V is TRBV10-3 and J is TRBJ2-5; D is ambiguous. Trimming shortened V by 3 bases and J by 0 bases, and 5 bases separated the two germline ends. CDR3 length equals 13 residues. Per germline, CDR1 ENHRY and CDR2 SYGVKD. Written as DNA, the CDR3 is TGTGCCATCAGTGACCTAAACCAAGAGACCCAGTACTTC. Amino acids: CAISDLNQETQYF.

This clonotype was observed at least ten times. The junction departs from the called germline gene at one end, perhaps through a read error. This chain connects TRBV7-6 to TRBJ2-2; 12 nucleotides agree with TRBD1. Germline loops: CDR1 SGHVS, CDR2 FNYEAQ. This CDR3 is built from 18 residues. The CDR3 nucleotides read TGTGCTAGCAGCCGAGGGACAGGGGGCGCGTGGGGTTCCGGGGAGCTGTTTTTT. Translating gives CASSRGTGGAWGSGELFF.

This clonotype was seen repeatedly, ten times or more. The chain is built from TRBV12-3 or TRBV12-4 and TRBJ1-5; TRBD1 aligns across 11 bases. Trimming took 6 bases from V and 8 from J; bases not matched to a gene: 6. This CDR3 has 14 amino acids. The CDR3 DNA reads TGTGCCAGCAGCTGGACAGGGGGCATAGAGCCCCAGCATTTT. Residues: CASSWTGGIEPQHF.

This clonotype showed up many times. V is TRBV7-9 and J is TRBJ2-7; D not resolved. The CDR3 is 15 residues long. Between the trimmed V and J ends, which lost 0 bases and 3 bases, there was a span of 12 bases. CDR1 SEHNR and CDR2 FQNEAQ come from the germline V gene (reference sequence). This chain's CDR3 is CASSLAAGGLYEQYF. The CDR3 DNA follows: TGTGCCAGCAGCTTAGCTGCCGGTGGGCTCTACGAGCAGTACTTC.

CDR3 bases: TGTGCCAGCAGCGCAGCCGGGGCATCCTTCGAGACCCAGTACTTC. Residues: CASSAAGASFETQYF. The chain joins TRBV5-8 to TRBJ2-5; D is possibly TRBD1 or TRBD2 (5 bases each). Germline lookup yields CDR1 SGHTS and CDR2 YDEGEE. This CDR3 has 15 residues. V lost 4 bases to trimming and J lost 5 bases, with 18 bases between them.

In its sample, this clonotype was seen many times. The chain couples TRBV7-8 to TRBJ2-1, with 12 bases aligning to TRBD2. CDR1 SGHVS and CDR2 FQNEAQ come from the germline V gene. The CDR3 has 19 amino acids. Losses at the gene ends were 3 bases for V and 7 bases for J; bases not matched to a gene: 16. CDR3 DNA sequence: TGTGCCAGCAGCTTTTCGGCTAGCGGGGGGGTGGATAAGCTAAATGAGCAGTTCTTC. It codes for CASSFSASGGVDKLNEQFF. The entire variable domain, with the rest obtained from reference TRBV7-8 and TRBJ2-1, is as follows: GAGVSQSPRYKVAKRGQDVALRCDPISGHVSLFWYQQALGQGPEFLTYFQNEAQLDKSGLPSDRFFAERPEGSVSTLKIQRTQQEDSAVYLCASSFSASGGVDKLNEQFFGPGTRLTVL.

The CDR3 sequence is CASSYHESNQPQHF. CDR3 nucleotide sequence: TGTGCCAGCAGTTACCATGAAAGCAATCAGCCCCAGCATTTT. The chain combines TRBV6-2 or TRBV6-3 with TRBJ1-5; D is unresolved. There are 14 residues in the CDR3. V lost 2 bases to trimming and J lost 1 base, with 6 bases between them. Germline CDR1 is MNHEY and CDR2 is SVGEGT.

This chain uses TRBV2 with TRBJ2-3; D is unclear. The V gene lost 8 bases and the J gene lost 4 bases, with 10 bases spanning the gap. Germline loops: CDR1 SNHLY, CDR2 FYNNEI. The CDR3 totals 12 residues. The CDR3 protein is CASSGEPDTQYF. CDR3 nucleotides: TGTGCCAGCTCCGGAGAGCCAGATACGCAGTATTTT.

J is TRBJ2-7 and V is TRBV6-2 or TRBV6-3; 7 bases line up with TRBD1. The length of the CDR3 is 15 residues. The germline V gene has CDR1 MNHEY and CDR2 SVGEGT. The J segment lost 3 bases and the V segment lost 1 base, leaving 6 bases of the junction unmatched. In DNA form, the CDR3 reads TGTGCCAGCAGTTACTTCGGGACAGCCGACTACGAGCAGTACTTC. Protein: CASSYFGTADYEQYF.

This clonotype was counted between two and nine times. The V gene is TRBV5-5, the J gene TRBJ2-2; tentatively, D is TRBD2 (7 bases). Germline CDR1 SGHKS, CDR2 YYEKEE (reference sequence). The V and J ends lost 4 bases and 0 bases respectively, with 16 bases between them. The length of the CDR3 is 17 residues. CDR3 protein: CASSRRGGGANTGELFF. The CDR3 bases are TGTGCCAGCAGCCGGAGGGGGGGGGGCGCGAACACCGGGGAGCTGTTTTTT. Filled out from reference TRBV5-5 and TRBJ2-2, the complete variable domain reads DAGVTQSPTHLIKTRGQQVTLRCSPISGHKSVSWYQQVLGQGPQFIFQYYEKEERGRGNFPDRFSARQFPNYSSELNVNALLLGDSALYLCASSRRGGGANTGELFFGEGSRLTVL.

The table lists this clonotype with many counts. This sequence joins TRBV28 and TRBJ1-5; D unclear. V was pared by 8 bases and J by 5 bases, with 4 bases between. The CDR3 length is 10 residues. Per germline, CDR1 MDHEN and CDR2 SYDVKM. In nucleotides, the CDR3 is TGTGCCAGCGGGTATCAGCCCCAGCATTTT. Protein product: CASGYQPQHF.

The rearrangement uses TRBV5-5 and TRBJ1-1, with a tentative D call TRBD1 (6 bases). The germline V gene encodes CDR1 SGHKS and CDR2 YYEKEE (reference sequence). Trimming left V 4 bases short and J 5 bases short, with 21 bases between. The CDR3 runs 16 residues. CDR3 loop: CASSAAGGHPRTEAFF. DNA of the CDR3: TGTGCCAGCAGCGCGGCGGGGGGCCATCCGAGAACTGAAGCTTTCTTT.

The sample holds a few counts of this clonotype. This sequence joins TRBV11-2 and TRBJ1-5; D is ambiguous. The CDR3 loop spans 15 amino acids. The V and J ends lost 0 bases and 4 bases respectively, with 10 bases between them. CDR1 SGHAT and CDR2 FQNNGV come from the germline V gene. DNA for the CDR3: TGTGCCAGCAGCTTAGATTTAACCTTTAATCAGCCCCAGCATTTT. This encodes CASSLDLTFNQPQHF.

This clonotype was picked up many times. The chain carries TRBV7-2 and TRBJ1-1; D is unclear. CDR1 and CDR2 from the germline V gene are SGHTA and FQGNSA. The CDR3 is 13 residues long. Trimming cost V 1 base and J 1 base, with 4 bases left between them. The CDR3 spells CASSLDQNTEAFF. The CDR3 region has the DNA TGTGCCAGCAGCTTAGACCAGAACACTGAAGCTTTCTTT.